This T cell receptor beta chain was found in a study of T cell responses to AZD1222 COVID-19 vaccine. General study points: Recipients of AZD1222 seropositive at baseline numbered only 6 or 7. Females outnumbered males among donors, who were mostly white British; clonal diversity was possibly underestimated. Targets within unmutated variant regions were reportedly found for nearly half of spike-specific TCRs. Researchers report vaccine-associated CD4 TCRs spanning spike, with dominance at 160-218 and 743-854.

For this clone: Its matching antigen is unknown.

The repertoire was sequenced with immunoSEQ multiplex PCR; TCRdb's copy has only in-frame clones and lacks some. The sample lists roughly 180,000 clones; 91% were seen once. CDR3 length equals 16 residues. Looked up from germline, CDR1 is SNHLY and CDR2 is FYNNEI. J gave up 0 bases and V 6 bases, and 10 bases lay outside the gene matches. Sequencing was performed on peripheral blood, taken 28 days after the second AZD1222 dose. This chain links TRBV2 with TRBJ2-7; the match to TRBD1 covers 8 bases. This sequence was found in an adult who received the AZD1222 COVID-19 vaccine. The CDR3 region has the DNA TGTGCCAGCAGCGACAGGGGCCCTAAGAGCTCCTACGAGCAGTACTTC. This translates into CASSDRGPKSSYEQYF.